The rows below give T cell receptor beta chains drawn from one sample of a study of Ad26.COV2.S vaccination and SARS-CoV-2 variants. Sequencing used immunoSEQ multiplex PCR; TCRdb keeps in-frame clones, though not all of them. The data show about 680,000 clones, roughly 90% seen once. Sequencing used peripheral blood, obtained in a trial of Ad26.COV2.S vaccine versus placebo. The receptors come from a person aged 18-65 years who received the Ad26.COV2.S COVID-19 vaccine or a placebo. Each CDR3 is given with its conserved first and last residue. Fields, in order: V gene, D gene, J gene, clone size, CDR3 protein, CDR3 DNA. A D gene is named only where the DNA matches it firmly. Size tells how often a clone was seen (once, few, many) or the class of an expanded clone, and some rows leave it out.

TRBV18,TRBD1,TRBJ1-2,once,CASSLPGQSSVRDGYTF,TGTGCCAGCTCGCTCCCGGGACAGTCTTCCGTTAGGGATGGCTACACCTTC
TRBV5-1,NA,TRBJ1-2,NA,CASSLGSRAPYGYTF,TGCGCCAGCAGCTTGGGAAGCCGGGCACCCTATGGCTACACCTTC
TRBV6-2/TRBV6-3,NA,TRBJ2-7,NA,CASSLDGRITYEQYF,TGTGCCAGCAGTTTAGACGGCCGCATAACCTACGAGCAGTACTTC
TRBV6-5,NA,TRBJ2-7,once,CASSYSTDPSYEQYF,TGTGCCAGCAGTTATTCGACAGATCCCTCCTACGAGCAGTACTTC
TRBV7-2,NA,TRBJ2-7,many,CASSPAEGGYEQYF,TGTGCCAGCAGCCCCGCCGAAGGGGGCTACGAGCAGTACTTC
TRBV5-4,NA,TRBJ1-2,NA,CASSLGGRALDYGYTF,TGTGCCAGCAGCTTGGGGGGCAGGGCCCTCGACTATGGCTACACCTTC
TRBV7-2,NA,TRBJ2-3,NA,CASSLTGIGTDTQYF,TGTGCCAGCAGCTTAACTGGCATTGGGACAGATACGCAGTATTTT
TRBV9,NA,TRBJ2-3,once,CASSVEWDTQYF,TGTGCCAGCAGCGTAGAGTGGGATACGCAGTATTTT
TRBV6-2/TRBV6-3,NA,TRBJ1-6,NA,CASSYSHGYNSPLHF,TGTGCCAGCAGTTACTCACACGGATATAATTCACCCCTCCACTTT
TRBV19,TRBD2,TRBJ2-1,NA,CASSVRGTSGGEQFF,TGTGCCAGTAGCGTTCGAGGGACTAGCGGGGGCGAGCAGTTCTTC
TRBV27,TRBD1,TRBJ1-2,NA,CASTSATGSGGYTF,TGTGCCAGCACTTCCGCGACAGGGTCGGGTGGCTACACCTTC
TRBV6-6,NA,TRBJ2-7,NA,CASSLQGRSYEQYF,TGTGCCAGCAGCCTCCAGGGGCGAAGCTACGAGCAGTACTTC
TRBV6-5,TRBD1,TRBJ1-5,NA,CASGTGNQPQHF,TGTGCCAGCGGGACAGGGAATCAGCCCCAGCATTTT
TRBV7-7,NA,TRBJ2-2,NA,CASSSRGSTGELFF,TGTGCTAGCAGCTCTCGGGGCTCCACCGGGGAGCTGTTTTTT
TRBV6-5,TRBD1,TRBJ1-1,NA,CASRERTGGNPEAFF,TGTGCCAGCAGAGAGAGGACAGGGGGGAACCCTGAAGCTTTCTTT
TRBV30,NA,TRBJ1-3,NA,CAWSVAFSGNTIYF,TGTGCCTGGAGTGTAGCTTTCTCTGGAAACACCATATATTTT
TRBV25-1,TRBD1,TRBJ2-5,NA,CASRELGQGLETQYF,TGTGCCAGCAGGGAACTGGGACAGGGGTTAGAGACCCAGTACTTC
TRBV6-2/TRBV6-3,NA,TRBJ2-7,few,CASSYYGTYEQYF,TGTGCCAGCAGTTACTATGGGACCTACGAGCAGTACTTC
TRBV5-8,TRBD2,TRBJ2-1,NA,CASSFQRGGQNEQFF,TGTGCCAGCAGCTTTCAGCGGGGGGGCCAAAATGAGCAGTTCTTC
TRBV7-9,NA,TRBJ2-7,NA,CASSLAPYEQYF,TGTGCCAGCAGCTTAGCCCCCTACGAGCAGTACTTC
TRBV27,NA,TRBJ1-4,NA,CASNARWDTESATNEKLFF,TGTGCCAGCAATGCCAGATGGGACACGGAGAGTGCAACTAATGAAAAACTGTTTTTT
TRBV5-4,TRBD1,TRBJ2-7,NA,CASSLEDRGTYEQYF,TGTGCCAGCAGCTTGGAGGACAGGGGGACCTACGAGCAGTACTTC
TRBV27,NA,TRBJ2-5,NA,CASSFQMLETQYF,TGTGCCAGCAGTTTTCAGATGTTGGAGACCCAGTACTTC
TRBV7-9,TRBD2,TRBJ2-1,NA,CASSPTGASGSYNEQFF,TGTGCCAGCAGCCCAACCGGAGCTAGCGGATCCTACAATGAGCAGTTCTTC
TRBV2,NA,TRBJ1-6,NA,CASRTSTNNSPLHF,TGTGCCAGCAGGACGAGCACCAATAATTCACCCCTCCACTTT
TRBV5-4,TRBD1,TRBJ1-2,NA,CASSRDSPNYGYTF,TGTGCCAGCAGTAGGGACAGCCCTAACTATGGCTACACCTTC
TRBV6-1,NA,TRBJ1-4,NA,CASSEMDGPGIEKLFF,TGTGCCAGCAGTGAAATGGACGGTCCGGGGATTGAAAAACTGTTTTTT
TRBV30,TRBD1,TRBJ1-3,NA,CAWSVKGQLTGNTIYF,TGTGCCTGGAGTGTAAAGGGACAGCTGACGGGAAACACCATATATTTT
TRBV10-2,NA,TRBJ2-5,NA,CASSVRYQETQYF,TGCGCCAGCAGTGTCAGGTACCAAGAGACCCAGTACTTC
TRBV7-9,NA,TRBJ1-4,NA,CASSLEGQPNEKLFF,TGTGCCAGCAGCTTAGAAGGTCAGCCTAATGAAAAACTGTTTTTT
TRBV27,NA,TRBJ1-5,NA,CASSFSGSHQPQHF,TGTGCCAGCAGTTTCTCAGGCTCCCATCAGCCCCAGCATTTT
TRBV7-2,NA,TRBJ2-1,NA,CASSPRGRFLGNEQFF,TGTGCCAGCAGCCCCCGGGGACGGTTTTTGGGTAATGAGCAGTTCTTC
TRBV15,NA,TRBJ2-2,once,CATSRDRGSGELFF,TGTGCCACCAGCAGAGATCGGGGGTCCGGGGAGCTGTTTTTT
TRBV6-1,NA,TRBJ1-3,once,CASSESAGRNTIYF,TGTGCCAGCAGTGAATCGGCAGGACGAAACACCATATATTTT
TRBV5-5,TRBD1,TRBJ1-6,NA,CASSHGDRNNSPLHF,TGTGCCAGCAGCCATGGGGACAGGAATAATTCACCCCTCCACTTT
TRBV19,TRBD1,TRBJ2-2,once,CATVTGKDNTGELFF,TGTGCCACCGTGACAGGGAAGGATAACACCGGGGAGCTGTTTTTT
TRBV6-6,NA,TRBJ2-5,NA,CASRDRARGRQETQYF,TGTGCCAGCAGGGACCGGGCCCGGGGACGCCAAGAGACCCAGTACTTC
TRBV6-1,NA,TRBJ1-6,many,CASSDRTYNSPLHF,TGTGCCAGCAGTGACAGAACCTATAATTCACCCCTCCACTTT
TRBV10-2,NA,TRBJ1-3,NA,CASSETDSLRSGYF,TGCGCCAGCAGTGAGACGGACAGCTTACGCTCGGGATATTTT
TRBV5-4,NA,TRBJ2-5,NA,CASSSSGEETQYF,TGTGCCAGCAGCTCATCAGGGGAGGAGACCCAGTACTTC
TRBV7-9,NA,TRBJ2-7,NA,CASSLAWYEQYF,TGTGCCAGCAGCTTAGCGTGGTACGAGCAGTACTTC
TRBV2,NA,TRBJ2-7,NA,CASGDYEQYF,TGTGCCAGCGGGGACTACGAGCAGTACTTC
TRBV30,TRBD1,TRBJ2-1,NA,CASGIDTTGNFYNEQFF,TGTGCCTCCGGTATCGATACGACAGGGAATTTTTACAATGAGCAGTTCTTC
TRBV30,NA,TRBJ2-1,NA,CAWSFYNEQFF,TGTGCCTGGTCGTTTTACAATGAGCAGTTCTTC
TRBV5-1,TRBD2,TRBJ2-7,few,CASSLAGLRFYEQYF,TGCGCCAGCAGCTTGGCGGGACTACGGTTCTACGAGCAGTACTTC
TRBV12-3/TRBV12-4,NA,TRBJ1-2,few,CASSRQDSGGYTF,TGTGCCAGCAGTCGACAGGATTCAGGGGGCTACACCTTC
TRBV3-1/TRBV3-2,NA,TRBJ2-3,NA,CASSQQGATDTQYF,TGTGCCAGCAGCCAGCAAGGGGCTACAGATACGCAGTATTTT
TRBV20-1,NA,TRBJ1-5,NA,CSASGVGPQHF,TGCAGTGCTAGCGGGGTAGGGCCCCAGCATTTT